The table lists the clone carrying this TCR beta chain with a count of one. Its target is not known. The data originate from a study of cytomegalovirus exposure and HLA in healthy donors. V lost 1 base and J 6 bases, leaving 10 bases between the germline ends. CDR3 length equals 14 residues. In germline, CDR1 is SGHTA, CDR2 FQGTGA. The PCR employed 60 Vbeta primers together with 13 Jbeta primers. Authors' analysis steps: Later work found 80 million to 85 million unique TCR beta chains, with approximately 12 million shared. Sequenced by immunoSEQ multiplex PCR; TCRdb stores in-frame clones only, minus some. V and J calls and clone size are copied from that table; D and trimming were computed from the DNA. The table records tens of thousands of clones, around 78% of them present only once. Study-wide findings and caveats: 87-base-pair reads could not separate some V segments, including TRBV6-2 and TRBV6-3. Analysis performed later found around 15,000 TCR beta sequences associated with HLA alleles at 0.05 false discovery rate. Specificity for CMV antigens was confirmed in vitro for three of the CMV-associated chains.

The sequencing sample was made of PBMCs. This sequence originates from a woman aged 40 to 50 in good health and CMV-seropositive. The V call is TRBV7-3, the J call TRBJ2-1, with D possibly being TRBD2 (5 bases). The CDR3 loop reads CASSLRLAVNEQFF. In DNA, the CDR3 is TGTGCCAGCAGCTTAAGGCTAGCTGTCAATGAGCAGTTCTTC.